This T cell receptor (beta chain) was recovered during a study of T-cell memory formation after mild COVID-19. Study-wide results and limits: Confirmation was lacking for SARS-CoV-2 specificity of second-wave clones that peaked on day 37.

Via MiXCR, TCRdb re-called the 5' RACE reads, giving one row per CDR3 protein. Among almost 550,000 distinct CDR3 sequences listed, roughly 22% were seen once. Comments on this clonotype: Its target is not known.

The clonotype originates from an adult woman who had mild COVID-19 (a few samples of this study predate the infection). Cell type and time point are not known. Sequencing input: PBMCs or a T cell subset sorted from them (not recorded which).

CDR3 bases: TGCAGCGTTGCACCGACTAGCGGGAGGGCCTACAATGAGCAGTTCTTC. Its protein product is CSVAPTSGRAYNEQFF. The J gene is TRBJ2-1, the V gene TRBV29-1; 14 nucleotides match TRBD2. This CDR3 has 16 amino acids. Germline CDR1 SQVTM, CDR2 ANQGSEA. V lost 4 bases and J lost 2; bases outside the gene matches: 4.